This T cell receptor beta chain was captured by sequencing in a study of graft-versus-host responses after intestinal transplantation. Study in general: Transplant types were multivisceral, liver-intestinal, or isolated intestinal. All recipients were given anti-thymocyte globulin induction, and tacrolimus and steroids were then administered for 3 to 4 years.

Profiling relied on immunoSEQ multiplex PCR, and the TCRdb table lists in-frame clones only, not all of them. The sample has 80,000 or so clones, 92% seen once; the top ten hold approximately 0.7%. Between the trimmed V and J ends, which lost 6 bases and 6 bases, there was a span of 11 bases. CDR1 and CDR2 (germline): MNHNS, SASEGT. There are 13 residues in the CDR3. General observations from the study: Recipient marrow showed GvH clones, some seen first in ileum or blood.

This clone was seen only once. Its antigen is not known. This receptor was identified in a human patient who received an intestinal transplant, so some T cells may come from the graft donor. The input for sequencing was PBMCs, taken 98 days after intestinal transplantation. The chain is built from TRBV6-1 and TRBJ2-2; the D gene is possibly TRBD1 (6 bases). This CDR3 is CASSPQGSGELFF. The CDR3 region has the DNA TGTGCCAGCAGCCCCCAGGGGTCCGGGGAGCTGTTTTTT.